One sample yielded the 30 T cell receptor beta chains listed below, sequenced in a study of blood T cell repertoires in COVID-19. The assay was immunoSEQ multiplex PCR, and TCRdb's table has in-frame clones only and misses some. Among about 300,000 clones, around four fifths were seen once, and the ten largest hold roughly 1.2%. Sequencing input: peripheral blood. These receptors were taken from a woman aged 50 to 60 with acute or convalescent COVID-19.

The chain couples TRBV18 to TRBJ2-4; 9 bases are shared with TRBD1. The CDR3 is 17 residues long. Trimming cost V 3 bases and J 5 bases; bases outside gene matches: 11. The germline CDR1 and CDR2 sequences are KGHSH and LQKENI. CDR3 residues: CASSPAGTGRRENIQYF. Written as DNA, the CDR3 is TGTGCCAGCTCACCTGCCGGGACAGGGCGAAGGGAAAACATTCAGTACTTC.

This chain joins TRBV7-2 and TRBJ2-5; the match to TRBD2 covers 8 bases. V was clipped by 5 bases and J by 4 bases; unmatched bases: 6. Germline CDR1 and CDR2: SGHTA and FQGNSA. The CDR3 runs to 14 residues. In DNA, the CDR3 is TGTGCCAGCAGCCACGGGACTAGAGGAGAGACCCAGTACTTC. Translated: CASSHGTRGETQYF. Filled out from reference TRBV7-2 and TRBJ2-5, the complete variable domain reads GAGVSQSPSNKVTEKGKDVELRCDPISGHTALYWYRQSLGQGLEFLIYFQGNSAPDKSGLPSDRFSAERTGGSVSTLTIQRTQQEDSAVYLCASSHGTRGETQYFGPGTRLLVL.

This clone was picked up one time. This chain links TRBV10-3 with TRBJ1-1; 7 nucleotides line up with TRBD1. Germline V lookup: CDR1 ENHRY, CDR2 SYGVKD. Trimming took 9 bases from V and 5 from J; bases not matched to a gene: 15. CDR3 length equals 15 residues. The CDR3 is CAIELGTVPGTEAFF. In DNA form, the CDR3 reads TGTGCCATTGAATTAGGGACAGTCCCTGGAACTGAAGCTTTCTTT.

The table lists this clone with a count of one. J is TRBJ1-1 and V is TRBV7-8; D gene uncertain. Trimming took off 1 base at V and 0 bases at J, with 9 bases between the two ends. Germline V CDR1 and CDR2: SGHVS, FQNEAQ. This CDR3 has 15 amino acids. Here the CDR3 DNA reads TGTGCCAGCAGCTTAGATCGGGGTCTGAACACTGAAGCTTTCTTT. This encodes CASSLDRGLNTEAFF.

This chain uses TRBV18 with TRBJ2-1; TRBD1 matches 9 bases. The CDR3 is 16 amino acids. Trimming cost V 0 bases and J 0 bases; bases outside gene matches: 0. Germline CDR1 and CDR2: KGHSH and LQKENI. CDR3 DNA sequence: TGTGCCAGCTCACCACCACAGGGGGCCTCCTACAATGAGCAGTTCTTC. It encodes CASSPPQGASYNEQFF.

The genes are TRBV14 and TRBJ2-5, with TRBD2 matching over 12 bases. Trimming at V came to 2 bases and at J to 5 bases, leaving 3 bases not matched to a gene. CDR1 and CDR2 (germline): SGHDN, FVKESK. The CDR3 loop spans 15 amino acids. The CDR3 here is CASSQLAGGPETQYF. The CDR3, as DNA: TGTGCCAGCAGCCAACTAGCGGGAGGGCCTGAGACCCAGTACTTC.

This clone appeared a single time. The chain combines TRBV7-7 with TRBJ2-1; 8 bases are a match to TRBD2. Germline lookup yields CDR1 SSHAT and CDR2 FNYEAQ (reference sequence). V was clipped by 5 bases and J by 3 bases; unmatched bases: 6. There are 15 residues in the CDR3. CDR3 region: CASSPFGGGYNEQFF. The CDR3, as DNA: TGTGCCAGCAGCCCATTCGGGGGGGGCTACAATGAGCAGTTCTTC.

CDR3 loop: CASSNTGVGKNSPLHF. The CDR3 nucleotides read TGTGCCAGTAGTAACACAGGGGTCGGAAAGAATTCACCCCTCCACTTT. The chain has TRBV19 and TRBJ1-6; 7 bases line up with TRBD1. Germline CDR1 and CDR2: LNHDA and SQIVND (reference sequence). The CDR3 consists of 16 residues. V lost 4 bases, J lost 7 bases, and 10 bases stayed unmatched. The entire variable domain, with the rest obtained from reference TRBV19 and TRBJ1-6, is as follows: DGGITQSPKYLFRKEGQNVTLSCEQNLNHDAMYWYRQDPGQGLRLIYYSQIVNDFQKGDIAEGYSVSREKKESFPLTVTSAQKNPTAFYLCASSNTGVGKNSPLHFGNGTRLTVT.

The chain is built from TRBV30 and TRBJ2-3; a weak D match, TRBD2 (5 bases). V lost 2 bases and J 5 bases, leaving 14 bases between the germline ends. The germline gives CDR1 GTSNPN, CDR2 SVGIG (reference sequence). CDR3 length: 14 amino acids. Here the CDR3 DNA reads TGTGCCTGGAGTCGGGCGGGTATAGGAGATACGCAGTATTTT. Translating gives CAWSRAGIGDTQYF.

The chain couples TRBV29-1 to TRBJ2-6, with D possibly being TRBD1 (6 bases). Germline V gene data show CDR1 as SQVTM and CDR2 as ANQGSEA. The ends were cut back, 1 base at V and 0 bases at J, with 16 bases in the middle. The length of the CDR3 is 18 residues. CDR3 sequence (DNA): TGCAGCGTTGAAGTGAAACACAGGGCGAGCTCTGGGGCCAACGTCCTGACTTTC. This encodes CSVEVKHRASSGANVLTF.

V and J are TRBV6-5 and TRBJ2-1, with D possibly matching TRBD1 (5 bases). V was cut by 4 bases and J by 4 bases, with 8 bases left in between. Germline CDR1 and CDR2: MNHEY and SVGAGI. This CDR3 region has 13 residues. This CDR3 is CASSSQGYNEQFF. The CDR3 DNA follows: TGTGCCAGCAGTTCCCAGGGATACAATGAGCAGTTCTTC.

The CDR3 sequence is CASSPRQESPLHF. Written as DNA, the CDR3 is TGTGCCAGCAGCCCGAGACAGGAATCACCCCTCCACTTT. The chain recombines TRBV14 with TRBJ1-6; the D gene is possibly TRBD1 (6 bases). The CDR3 runs 13 residues. Trimming pared 4 bases from V and 10 bases from J, leaving 11 bases between. The germline CDR1 and CDR2 sequences are SGHDN and FVKESK.

The chain joins TRBV7-9 to TRBJ1-3, with 9 nucleotides matching TRBD1. Germline CDR1 is SEHNR and CDR2 is FQNEAQ (reference sequence). V lost 5 bases to trimming and J lost 4 bases; unmatched junction nucleotides: 3. This CDR3 has 14 residues. The CDR3 bases are TGTGCCAGCAGCCGGACAGGGGACGGAAACACCATATATTTT. Translating it yields CASSRTGDGNTIYF.

The chain is built from TRBV25-1 and TRBJ1-1; weak D call: TRBD1 (5 bases). The germline V gene encodes CDR1 MGHDK and CDR2 SYGVNS. V dropped 6 bases and J dropped 1 base, with 9 bases sitting between them. The CDR3 has 13 residues. Written as DNA, the CDR3 is TGTGCCAGCAGCCAGGGTTCGAACACTGAAGCTTTCTTT. Its translation is CASSQGSNTEAFF.

This chain connects TRBV5-1 to TRBJ2-4, with D maybe TRBD1 (5 bases). This CDR3 is built from 13 residues. CDR1 is SGHRS and CDR2 is YFSETQ in the germline V gene. V was cut by 1 base and J by 10 bases, with 12 bases left in between. The CDR3 reads CASSLTGAGIQYF. DNA for the CDR3: TGCGCCAGCAGCTTGACTGGGGCAGGAATTCAGTACTTC.

This clone was picked up one time. V gene TRBV5-4 combines with J gene TRBJ1-4, with a tentative D call TRBD1 (6 bases). The CDR3 sequence is 14 residues long. Trimming left V 4 bases short and J 2 bases short, with 9 bases between. Germline V gene data show CDR1 as SGHNT and CDR2 as YYREEE (reference sequence). The CDR3: CASSPQGTNEKLFF. DNA for the CDR3: TGTGCCAGCAGCCCTCAGGGGACTAATGAAAAACTGTTTTTT.

This clone was observed a handful of times. This chain connects TRBV6-5 to TRBJ1-2; 8 bases map to TRBD1. The junction had 4 bases not matched to a gene; V was cut back by 7 bases and J by 0 bases. Germline CDR1 is MNHEY and CDR2 is SVGAGI. The CDR3 has 14 amino acids. The CDR3, as DNA: TGTGCCAGCACCAGACAGGGGTCTAACTATGGCTACACCTTC. Translation gives CASTRQGSNYGYTF.

The J gene is TRBJ1-2, the V gene TRBV7-2; 7 bases agree with TRBD1. Germline trimming cut 7 bases from V and 1 base from J; bases unmatched to any gene: 3. The CDR3 loop spans 13 amino acids. Germline CDR1 reads SGHTA; CDR2 reads FQGNSA. Written as DNA, the CDR3 is TGTGCCAGCATCACAGGGGTTAACTATGGCTACACCTTC. It translates to CASITGVNYGYTF.

The chain links TRBV6-6 to TRBJ1-5, with a tentative D call TRBD1 (5 bases). The V gene's germline CDR1 is MNHNY and CDR2 SVGAGI (reference sequence). V gave up 5 bases and J gave up 2 bases, with 10 bases separating them. The CDR3 has 14 residues. CDR3 loop: CASSGRDGNQPQHF. CDR3 bases: TGTGCCAGCAGTGGCAGGGATGGCAATCAGCCCCAGCATTTT.

This chain links TRBV5-1 with TRBJ1-2; the match to TRBD1 covers 8 bases. Germline V CDR1 and CDR2: SGHRS, YFSETQ. CDR3 length: 15 residues. V was clipped by 0 bases and J by 6 bases; unmatched bases: 7. CDR3 DNA sequence: TGCGCCAGCAGCTTGGATGGACAGGGTGGTAATGGCTACACCTTC. As protein: CASSLDGQGGNGYTF.

The rearrangement links TRBV9 to TRBJ2-5, with a weak D call TRBD2 (5 bases). This CDR3 is built from 14 residues. The germline CDR1 and CDR2 sequences are SGDLS and YYNGEE. Trimming shortened V by 4 bases and J by 3 bases, and 13 bases separated the two germline ends. The CDR3 DNA sequence: TGTGCCAGCAGCCCATCTCTCGGGGAAGAGACCCAGTACTTC. This encodes CASSPSLGEETQYF.

The rearrangement links TRBV7-9 to TRBJ1-2; tentative D call: TRBD1 (5 bases). This CDR3 contains 13 residues. V lost 3 bases and J lost 4, with 9 bases in between. Per the germline V gene, CDR1 is SEHNR and CDR2 is FQNEAQ (reference sequence). The CDR3 sequence: CASSLIQAYGYTF. CDR3 DNA sequence: TGTGCCAGCAGCTTGATACAGGCCTATGGCTACACCTTC. The entire variable domain, with the rest obtained from reference TRBV7-9 and TRBJ1-2, is as follows: DTGVSQNPRHKITKRGQNVTFRCDPISEHNRLYWYRQTLGQGPEFLTYFQNEAQLEKSRLLSDRFSAERPKGSFSTLEIQRTEQGDSAMYLCASSLIQAYGYTFGSGTRLTVV.

The gene calls are TRBV20-1 and TRBJ2-3; weak D call: TRBD2 (5 bases). The CDR3 is 11 amino acids. The V gene's germline CDR1 is DFQATT and CDR2 SNEGSKA (reference sequence). V lost 6 bases and J lost 4, with 8 bases in between. CDR3 sequence (DNA): TGCAGTGCGAAGAGGGCAGATACGCAGTATTTT. The encoded protein is CSAKRADTQYF.

The chain is built from TRBV7-8 and TRBJ1-2; unclear D gene. Germline V CDR1 and CDR2: SGHVS, FQNEAQ. The CDR3 extends over 13 amino acids. With 5 bases removed from V and 6 bases from J, the gap between germline ends came to 13 bases. The CDR3 loop reads CASSTSREDGYTF. CDR3 DNA: TGTGCCAGCAGCACCTCAAGGGAGGATGGCTACACCTTC.

Concerning this clone itself: The sample holds other DNA sequences that translate to the same CDR3. The V call is TRBV5-4, the J call TRBJ1-5; TRBD1 is a possible D gene (6 bases). This CDR3 contains 17 residues. The germline V gene encodes CDR1 SGHNT and CDR2 YYREEE (reference sequence). Trimming removed 2 bases from V and 7 bases from J, with 22 bases in between. The CDR3 DNA follows: TGTGCCAGCAGCTTTGGTGGTCTACGGGGGGCAGGGCAGCCCCAGCATTTT. Amino acids: CASSFGGLRGAGQPQHF.

The genes are TRBV19 and TRBJ2-2; 7 bases line up with TRBD1. Germline V gene data show CDR1 as LNHDA and CDR2 as SQIVND (reference sequence). The CDR3 sequence is 13 residues long. The V segment lost 5 bases and the J segment 5 bases; nucleotides outside the gene matches: 2. The CDR3 DNA sequence: TGTGCCAGTAGTTCACAGGGGACCGGGGAGCTGTTTTTT. Translation gives CASSSQGTGELFF.

V usage is TRBV30 and J usage is TRBJ2-7; 8 bases align to TRBD2. V gave up 0 bases and J gave up 9 bases; unmatched junction bases: 13. CDR1 GTSNPN and CDR2 SVGIG come from the germline V gene (reference sequence). The CDR3 loop spans 15 amino acids. The CDR3 reads CAWSVPAGVVTVQYF. CDR3 DNA: TGTGCCTGGAGTGTACCAGCGGGAGTAGTGACCGTGCAGTACTTC.

The rearrangement joins TRBV27 to TRBJ1-1, with a weak D call TRBD1 (5 bases). CDR1 and CDR2 (germline): MNHEY, SMNVEV (reference sequence). V lost 4 bases to trimming and J lost 2 bases, with 14 bases between them. This CDR3 contains 15 residues. The CDR3 sequence is CASSSPQGINTEAFF. The CDR3 bases are TGTGCCAGCAGTTCCCCGCAGGGCATAAACACTGAAGCTTTCTTT.

The gene calls are TRBV3-1 (or the pseudogene TRBV3-2) and TRBJ2-3; D uncertain. V was pared by 7 bases and J by 3 bases, with 11 bases between. CDR3 size: 13 residues. Germline lookup yields CDR1 LGHDT and CDR2 YNNKEL (reference sequence). Here the CDR3 DNA reads TGTGCCAGCAACCGACAAGGAACAGATACGCAGTATTTT. The encoded protein is CASNRQGTDTQYF.

The chain couples TRBV5-1 to TRBJ2-1, with 15 bases matching TRBD2. The length of the CDR3 is 18 residues. Germline V gene data show CDR1 as SGHRS and CDR2 as YFSETQ. The J segment lost 6 bases and the V segment lost 3 bases, leaving 10 bases of the junction unmatched. CDR3 residues: CASSWTWTSGGARNEQFF. The CDR3 nucleotides are TGCGCCAGCAGCTGGACTTGGACTAGCGGGGGGGCTCGCAATGAGCAGTTCTTC.